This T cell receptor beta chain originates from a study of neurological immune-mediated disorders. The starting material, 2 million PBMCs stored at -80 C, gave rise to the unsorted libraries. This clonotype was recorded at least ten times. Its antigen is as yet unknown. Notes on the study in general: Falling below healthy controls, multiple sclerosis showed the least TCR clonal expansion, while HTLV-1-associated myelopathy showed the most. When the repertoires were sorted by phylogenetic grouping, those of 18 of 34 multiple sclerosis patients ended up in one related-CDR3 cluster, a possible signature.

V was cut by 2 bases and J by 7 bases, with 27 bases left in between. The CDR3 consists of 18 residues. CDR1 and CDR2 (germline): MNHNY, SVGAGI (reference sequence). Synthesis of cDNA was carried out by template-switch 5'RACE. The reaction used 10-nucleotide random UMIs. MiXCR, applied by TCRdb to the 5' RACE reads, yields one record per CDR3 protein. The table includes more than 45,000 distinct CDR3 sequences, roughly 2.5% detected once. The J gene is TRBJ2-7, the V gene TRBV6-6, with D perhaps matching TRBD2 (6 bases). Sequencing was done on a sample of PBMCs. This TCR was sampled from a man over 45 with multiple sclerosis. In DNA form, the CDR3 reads TGTGCCAGCAGTTACACAACTCCGGGGACTCCAAGGGGCTATGAGCAGTACTTC. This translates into CASSYTTPGTPRGYEQYF.